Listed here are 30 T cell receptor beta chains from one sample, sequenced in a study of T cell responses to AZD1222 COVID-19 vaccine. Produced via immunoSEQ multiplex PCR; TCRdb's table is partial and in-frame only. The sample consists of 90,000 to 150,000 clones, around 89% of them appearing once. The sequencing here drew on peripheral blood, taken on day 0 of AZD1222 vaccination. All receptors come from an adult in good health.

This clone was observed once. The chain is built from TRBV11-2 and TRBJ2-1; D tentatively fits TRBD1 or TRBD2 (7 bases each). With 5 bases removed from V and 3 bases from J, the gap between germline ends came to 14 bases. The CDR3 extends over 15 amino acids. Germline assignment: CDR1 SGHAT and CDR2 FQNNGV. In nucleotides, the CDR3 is TGTGCCAGCAGCCAAGCGGGACAGTACTACAATGAGCAGTTCTTC. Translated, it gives CASSQAGQYYNEQFF. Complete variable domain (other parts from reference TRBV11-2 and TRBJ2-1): EAGVAQSPRYKIIEKRQSVAFWCNPISGHATLYWYQQILGQGPKLLIQFQNNGVVDDSQLPKDRFSAERLKGVDSTLKIQPAKLEDSAVYLCASSQAGQYYNEQFFGPGTRLTVL.

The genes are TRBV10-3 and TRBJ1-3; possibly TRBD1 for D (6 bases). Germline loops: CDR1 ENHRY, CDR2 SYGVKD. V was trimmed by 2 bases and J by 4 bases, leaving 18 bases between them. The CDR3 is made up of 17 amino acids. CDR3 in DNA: TGTGCCATCAGTGAGCCCGGACGGGGGGCGACCGGAAACACCATATATTTT. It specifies CAISEPGRGATGNTIYF.

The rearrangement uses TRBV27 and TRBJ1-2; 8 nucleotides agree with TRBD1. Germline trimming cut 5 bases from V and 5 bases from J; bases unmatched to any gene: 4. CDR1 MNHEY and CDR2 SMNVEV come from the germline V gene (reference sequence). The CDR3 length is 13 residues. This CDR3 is CASSQTGGYGYTF. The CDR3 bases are TGTGCCAGCAGTCAAACAGGGGGTTATGGCTACACCTTC.

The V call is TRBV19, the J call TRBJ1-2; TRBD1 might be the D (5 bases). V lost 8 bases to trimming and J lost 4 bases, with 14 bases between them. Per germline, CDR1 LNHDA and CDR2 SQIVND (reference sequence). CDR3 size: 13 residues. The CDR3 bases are TGTGCCAGTTACAGGACCCTAGGCTATGGCTACACCTTC. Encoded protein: CASYRTLGYGYTF. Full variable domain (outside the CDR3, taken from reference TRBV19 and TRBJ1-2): DGGITQSPKYLFRKEGQNVTLSCEQNLNHDAMYWYRQDPGQGLRLIYYSQIVNDFQKGDIAEGYSVSREKKESFPLTVTSAQKNPTAFYLCASYRTLGYGYTFGSGTRLTVV.

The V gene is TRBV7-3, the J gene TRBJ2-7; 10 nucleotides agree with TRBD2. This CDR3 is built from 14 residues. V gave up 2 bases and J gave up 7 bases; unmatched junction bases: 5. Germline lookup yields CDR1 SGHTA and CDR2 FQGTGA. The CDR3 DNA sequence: TGTGCCAGCAGCTTAGGGGGGACTAGCGCGGAGCAGTACTTC. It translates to CASSLGGTSAEQYF.

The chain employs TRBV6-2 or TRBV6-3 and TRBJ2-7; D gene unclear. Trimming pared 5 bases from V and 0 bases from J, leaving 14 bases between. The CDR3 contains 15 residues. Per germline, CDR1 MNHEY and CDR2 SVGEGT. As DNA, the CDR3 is TGTGCCAGCAGTACGACACCCAGGAGCTCCTACGAGCAGTACTTC. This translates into CASSTTPRSSYEQYF.

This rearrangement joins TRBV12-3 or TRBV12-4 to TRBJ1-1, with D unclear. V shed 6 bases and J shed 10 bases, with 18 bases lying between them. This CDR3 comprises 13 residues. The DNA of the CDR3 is TGTGCCAGCAGCCCCGCCGGTGGCCGGGGAGCTTTCTTT. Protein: CASSPAGGRGAFF.

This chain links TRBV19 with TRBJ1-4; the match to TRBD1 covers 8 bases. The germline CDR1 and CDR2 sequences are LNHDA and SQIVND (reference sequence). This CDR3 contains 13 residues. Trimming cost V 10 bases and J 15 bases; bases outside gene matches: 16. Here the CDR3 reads CATRTGMIPWVFF. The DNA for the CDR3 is TGTGCCACCCGGACAGGGATGATCCCTTGGGTGTTTTTT.

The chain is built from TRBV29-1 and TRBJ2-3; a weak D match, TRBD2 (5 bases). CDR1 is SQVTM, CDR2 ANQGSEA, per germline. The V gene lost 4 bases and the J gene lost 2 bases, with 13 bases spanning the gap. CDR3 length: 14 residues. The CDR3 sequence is CSVVAGVNTDTQYF. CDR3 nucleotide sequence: TGCAGCGTTGTGGCCGGGGTGAACACAGATACGCAGTATTTT.

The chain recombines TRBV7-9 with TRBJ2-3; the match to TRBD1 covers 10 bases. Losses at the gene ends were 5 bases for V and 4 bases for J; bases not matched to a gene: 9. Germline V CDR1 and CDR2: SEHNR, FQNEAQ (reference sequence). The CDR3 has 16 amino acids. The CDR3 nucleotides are TGTGCCAGCAGCCCCCCTGGGACAGGGGACTCAGATACGCAGTATTTT. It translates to CASSPPGTGDSDTQYF.

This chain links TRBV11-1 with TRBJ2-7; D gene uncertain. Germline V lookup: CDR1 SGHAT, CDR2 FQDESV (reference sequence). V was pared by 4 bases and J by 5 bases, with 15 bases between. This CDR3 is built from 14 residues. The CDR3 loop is CASSSARRVDEQYF. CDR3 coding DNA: TGTGCCAGCAGCTCGGCCCGACGGGTCGACGAGCAGTACTTC.

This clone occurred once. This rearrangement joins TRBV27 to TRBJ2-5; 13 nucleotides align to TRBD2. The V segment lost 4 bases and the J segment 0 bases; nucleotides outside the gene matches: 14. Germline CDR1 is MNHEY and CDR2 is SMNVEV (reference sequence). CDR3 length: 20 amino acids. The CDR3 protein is CASSSRMTSGGLPYQETQYF. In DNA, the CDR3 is TGTGCCAGCAGTTCCCGCATGACTAGCGGGGGGCTCCCTTACCAAGAGACCCAGTACTTC.

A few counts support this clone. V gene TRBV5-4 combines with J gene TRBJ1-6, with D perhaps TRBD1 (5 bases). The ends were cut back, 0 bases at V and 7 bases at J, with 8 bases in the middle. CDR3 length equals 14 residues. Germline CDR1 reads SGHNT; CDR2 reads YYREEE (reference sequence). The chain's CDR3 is CASSLGDRNSPLHF. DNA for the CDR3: TGTGCCAGCAGCTTGGGGGACCGGAATTCACCCCTCCACTTT.

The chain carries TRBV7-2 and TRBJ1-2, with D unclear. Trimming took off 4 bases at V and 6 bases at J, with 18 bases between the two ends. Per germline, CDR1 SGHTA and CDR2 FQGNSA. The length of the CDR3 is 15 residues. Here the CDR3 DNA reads TGTGCCAGCAGCTCGACTAGCGGTCGGGTTAATGGCTACACCTTC. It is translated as CASSSTSGRVNGYTF.

CDR3 DNA: TGCGCCAGCAGCCAAGGGGTGGGGGGCGAGCAGTTCTTC. As protein: CASSQGVGGEQFF. The rearrangement uses TRBV4-3 and TRBJ2-1, with D possibly being TRBD1 or TRBD2 (6 bases each). Trimming pared 1 base from V and 10 bases from J, leaving 11 bases between. The germline V gene encodes CDR1 LGHNA and CDR2 YSLEER. The length of the CDR3 is 13 residues.

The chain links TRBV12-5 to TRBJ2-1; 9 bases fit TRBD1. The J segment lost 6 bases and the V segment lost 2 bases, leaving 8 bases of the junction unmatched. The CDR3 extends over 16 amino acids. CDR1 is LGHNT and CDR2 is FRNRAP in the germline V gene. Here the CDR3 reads CASGLTVGTGTNEQFF. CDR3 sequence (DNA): TGTGCTAGTGGTTTGACCGTCGGGACAGGGACCAATGAGCAGTTCTTC. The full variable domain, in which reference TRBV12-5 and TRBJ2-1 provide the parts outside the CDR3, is DARVTQTPRHKVTEMGQEVTMRCQPILGHNTVFWYRQTMMQGLELLAYFRNRAPLDDSGMPKDRFSAEMPDATLATLKIQPSEPRDSAVYFCASGLTVGTGTNEQFFGPGTRLTVL.

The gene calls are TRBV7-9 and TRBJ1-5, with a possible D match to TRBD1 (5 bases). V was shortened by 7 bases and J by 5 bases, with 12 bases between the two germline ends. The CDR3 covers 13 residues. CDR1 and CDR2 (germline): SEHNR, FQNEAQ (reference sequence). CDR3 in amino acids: CASTLSRDQPQHF. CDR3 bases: TGTGCCAGCACCCTTAGCAGGGATCAGCCCCAGCATTTT.

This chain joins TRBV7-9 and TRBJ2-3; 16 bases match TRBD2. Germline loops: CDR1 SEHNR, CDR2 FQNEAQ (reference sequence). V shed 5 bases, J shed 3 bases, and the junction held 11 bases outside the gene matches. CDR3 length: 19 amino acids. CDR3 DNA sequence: TGTGCCAGCAGCCCGCCCGGGACTAGCGGGGGGGCCGCAACAGATACGCAGTATTTT. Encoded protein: CASSPPGTSGGAATDTQYF. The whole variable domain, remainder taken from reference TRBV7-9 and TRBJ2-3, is DTGVSQNPRHKITKRGQNVTFRCDPISEHNRLYWYRQTLGQGPEFLTYFQNEAQLEKSRLLSDRFSAERPKGSFSTLEIQRTEQGDSAMYLCASSPPGTSGGAATDTQYFGPGTRLTVL.

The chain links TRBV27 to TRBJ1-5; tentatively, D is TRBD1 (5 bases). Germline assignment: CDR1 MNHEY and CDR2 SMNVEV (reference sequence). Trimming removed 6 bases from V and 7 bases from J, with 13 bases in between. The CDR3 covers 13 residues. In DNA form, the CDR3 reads TGTGCCAGCAGCCCATGGGGGGGACAGCCCCAGCATTTT. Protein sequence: CASSPWGGQPQHF.

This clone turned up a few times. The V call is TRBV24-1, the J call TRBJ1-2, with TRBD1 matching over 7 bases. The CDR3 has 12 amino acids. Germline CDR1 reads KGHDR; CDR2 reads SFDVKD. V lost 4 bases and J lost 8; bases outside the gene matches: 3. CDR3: CATSDDRAGYTF. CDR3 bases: TGTGCCACCAGTGACGACAGGGCGGGCTACACCTTC.

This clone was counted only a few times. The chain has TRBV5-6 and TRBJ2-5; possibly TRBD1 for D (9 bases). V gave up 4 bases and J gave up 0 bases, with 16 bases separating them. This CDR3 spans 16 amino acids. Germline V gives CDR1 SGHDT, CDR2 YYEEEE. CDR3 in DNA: TGTGCCAGCAGCCGTAGCGGGACAGGGTACCAAGAGACCCAGTACTTC. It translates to CASSRSGTGYQETQYF.

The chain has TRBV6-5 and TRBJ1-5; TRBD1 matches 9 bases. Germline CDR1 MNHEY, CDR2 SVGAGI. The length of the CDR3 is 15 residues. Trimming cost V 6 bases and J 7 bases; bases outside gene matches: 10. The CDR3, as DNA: TGTGCCAGCAGACCTAGACAGGGGGGTGGGCAGCCCCAGCATTTT. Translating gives CASRPRQGGGQPQHF.

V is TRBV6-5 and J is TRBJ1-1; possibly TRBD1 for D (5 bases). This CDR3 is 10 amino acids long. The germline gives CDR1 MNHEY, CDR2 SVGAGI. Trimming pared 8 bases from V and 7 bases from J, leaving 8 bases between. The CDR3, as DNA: TGTGCCAGCTGGGACTTTGAAGCTTTCTTT. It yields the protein CASWDFEAFF.

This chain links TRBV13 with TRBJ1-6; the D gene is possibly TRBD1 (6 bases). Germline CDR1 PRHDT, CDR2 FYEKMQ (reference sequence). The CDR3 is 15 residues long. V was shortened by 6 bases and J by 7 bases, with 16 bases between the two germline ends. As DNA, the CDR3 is TGTGCCAGCAGATACAAGACAGGCCTAAATTCACCCCTCCACTTT. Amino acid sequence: CASRYKTGLNSPLHF. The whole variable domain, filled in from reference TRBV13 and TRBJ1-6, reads AAGVIQSPRHLIKEKRETATLKCYPIPRHDTVYWYQQGPGQDPQFLISFYEKMQSDKGSIPDRFSAQQFSDYHSELNMSSLELGDSALYFCASRYKTGLNSPLHFGNGTRLTVT.

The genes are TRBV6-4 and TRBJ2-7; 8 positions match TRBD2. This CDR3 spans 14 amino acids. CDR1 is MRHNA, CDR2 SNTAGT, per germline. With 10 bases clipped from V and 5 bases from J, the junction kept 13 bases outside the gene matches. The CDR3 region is CATRTSGWDHEQYF. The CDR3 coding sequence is TGTGCCACCAGAACTAGCGGATGGGATCACGAGCAGTACTTC.

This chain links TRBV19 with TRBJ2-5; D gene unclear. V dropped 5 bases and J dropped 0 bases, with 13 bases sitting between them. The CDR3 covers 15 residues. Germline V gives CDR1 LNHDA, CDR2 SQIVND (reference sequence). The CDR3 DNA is TGTGCCAGTAGTCCCACCGGAGAGTACCAAGAGACCCAGTACTTC. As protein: CASSPTGEYQETQYF. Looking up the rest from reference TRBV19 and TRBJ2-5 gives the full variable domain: DGGITQSPKYLFRKEGQNVTLSCEQNLNHDAMYWYRQDPGQGLRLIYYSQIVNDFQKGDIAEGYSVSREKKESFPLTVTSAQKNPTAFYLCASSPTGEYQETQYFGPGTRLLVL.

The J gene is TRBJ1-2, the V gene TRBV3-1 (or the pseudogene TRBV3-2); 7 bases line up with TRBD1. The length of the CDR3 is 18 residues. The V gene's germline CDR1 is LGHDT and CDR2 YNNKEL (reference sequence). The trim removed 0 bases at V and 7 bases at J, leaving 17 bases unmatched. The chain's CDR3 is CASSQDDRVESPNGGYTF. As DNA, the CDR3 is TGTGCCAGCAGCCAAGATGACAGGGTGGAGTCCCCGAATGGTGGCTACACCTTC.

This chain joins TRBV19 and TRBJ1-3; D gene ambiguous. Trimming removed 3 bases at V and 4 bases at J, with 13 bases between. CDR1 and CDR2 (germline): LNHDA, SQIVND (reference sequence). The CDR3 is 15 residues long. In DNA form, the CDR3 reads TGTGCCAGTAGTATGGGAGACCTGGGAGGAAACACCATATATTTT. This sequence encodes CASSMGDLGGNTIYF.

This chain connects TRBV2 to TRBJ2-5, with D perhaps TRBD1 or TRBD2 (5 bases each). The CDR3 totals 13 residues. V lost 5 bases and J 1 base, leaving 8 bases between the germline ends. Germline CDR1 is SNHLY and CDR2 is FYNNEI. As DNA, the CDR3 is TGTGCCAGCAGTCCCGGGGCCCAAGAGACCCAGTACTTC. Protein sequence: CASSPGAQETQYF. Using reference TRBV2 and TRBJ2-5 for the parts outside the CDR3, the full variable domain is EPEVTQTPSHQVTQMGQEVILRCVPISNHLYFYWYRQILGQKVEFLVSFYNNEISEKSEIFDDQFSVERPDGSNFTLKIRSTKLEDSAMYFCASSPGAQETQYFGPGTRLLVL.

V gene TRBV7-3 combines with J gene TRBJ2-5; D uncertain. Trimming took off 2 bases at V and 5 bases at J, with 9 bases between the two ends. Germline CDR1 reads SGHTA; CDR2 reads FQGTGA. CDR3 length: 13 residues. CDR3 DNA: TGTGCCAGCAGCTTATCCCCTTCCGAGACCCAGTACTTC. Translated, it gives CASSLSPSETQYF.